A selection of T cell receptor beta chains follows, all from one sample in a study of blood T cells in healthy people across ages. Using its own MiXCR run on the 5' RACE reads, TCRdb lists one record per CDR3 protein. This repertoire shows over 500,000 distinct CDR3 sequences, over 25% found once; its top ten account for roughly 3.5%. This sample also appeared in a second study, on T cells of mothers and their children.

Material for sequencing was blood. Every receptor here comes from a boy aged 2 to 9 in good health. Both conserved end residues are part of each CDR3. Fields, in order: D gene, V gene, J gene, clone size, CDR3 DNA, CDR3 protein. D genes are given only for firm matches. Where a row states a size, it is once, few, many or the class of an expanded clone; other rows omit it.

.	TRBV24-1	TRBJ1-5	few	TGTGCCACCAGTGAGGGCCCGGGGAGCAATCAGCCCCAGCATTTT	CATSEGPGSNQPQHF
TRBD2	TRBV6-2/TRBV6-3	TRBJ2-1	.	TGTGCCAGCACGCGGGACTACGATTACAATGAGCAGTTCTTC	CASTRDYDYNEQFF
TRBD1	TRBV20-1	TRBJ2-5	many	TGCAGTGCCGCCGGACAGGCCCAAGAGACCCAGTACTTC	CSAAGQAQETQYF
.	TRBV27	TRBJ2-5	.	TGTGCCAGCAGTAAGTGGGGCGTACAAGAGACCCAGTACTTC	CASSKWGVQETQYF
.	TRBV4-3	TRBJ2-7	many	TGCGCCAGCAGCCAAGGGCGGGGCAGCTACGAGCAGTACTTC	CASSQGRGSYEQYF
.	TRBV6-5	TRBJ1-2	few	TGTGCCAGCAGTTACTCCCGGGGAAAAGGGGGAGCTAACTATGGCTACACCTTC	CASSYSRGKGGANYGYTF
.	TRBV3-1	TRBJ2-7	.	TGTGCCAGCAGCTCGCGAGGACAGTGGGAAAGGAGGGAGCAGTACTTC	CASSSRGQWERREQYF
.	TRBV10-3	TRBJ2-5	few	TGTGCCATCAGTCTTTGGGGAACGGAGACCCAGTACTTC	CAISLWGTETQYF
.	TRBV5-4	TRBJ2-7	many	TGTGCCAGCAGCTCCGAAGAAGGGTACGAGCAGTACTTC	CASSSEEGYEQYF
.	TRBV20-1	TRBJ2-7	.	TGCAGTGCTAGAGATTGGCAGGACGAGCAGTACTTC	CSARDWQDEQYF
.	TRBV7-6	TRBJ1-2	.	TGTGCCAGCAGCGCCCAGGCTGGGGTGGTGAACTATGGCTACACCTTC	CASSAQAGVVNYGYTF
.	TRBV7-6	TRBJ2-7	few	TGTGCCAGCAGCTCCGTAAGGGCGGCCTCCTACGAGCAGTACTTC	CASSSVRAASYEQYF
TRBD1	TRBV12-3/TRBV12-4	TRBJ2-1	few	TGTGCCAGCAGCTTGATACAGGGGGGTGAGCAGTTCTTC	CASSLIQGGEQFF
.	TRBV4-1	TRBJ2-5	.	TGCGCCAGCAGCCAAGAAGGGGTTACTAAGGAGACCCAGTACTTC	CASSQEGVTKETQYF
.	TRBV25-1	TRBJ1-5	.	TGTGCCAGCAGTGAAAGGTTGTGGCAGAGCGATCAGCCCCAGCATTTT	CASSERLWQSDQPQHF
TRBD2	TRBV12-3/TRBV12-4	TRBJ2-4	.	TGTGCCAGCAGCCACCGACTAGCGGGAGTTAACATTCAGTACTTC	CASSHRLAGVNIQYF
.	TRBV5-1	TRBJ2-5	.	TGCGCCAGCAGCTTGCCCTCCGCAGGGTTGAAGGAGACCCAGTACTTC	CASSLPSAGLKETQYF
TRBD1	TRBV13	TRBJ2-6	.	TGTGCCAGCAGCAAACTCGGACAGGAAGATTACCCCTCTGGGGCCAACGTCCTGACTTTC	CASSKLGQEDYPSGANVLTF
.	TRBV5-1	TRBJ1-4	few	TGCGCCAACAGCTTGGCCCCCGGGAATAATGAAAAACTGTTTTTT	CANSLAPGNNEKLFF
.	TRBV5-5	TRBJ2-1	.	TGTGCCAGCAGCGACCAAGGAAATGAGCAGTTCTTC	CASSDQGNEQFF
.	TRBV11-2	TRBJ1-4	few	TGTGCCAGCAGCCTGGTTAGCTGGACTAATGAAAAACTGTTTTTT	CASSLVSWTNEKLFF
TRBD1	TRBV7-9	TRBJ2-2	.	TGTGCCAGCAGTGGAACAGGGGCGAAAAACACCGGGGAGCTGTTTTTT	CASSGTGAKNTGELFF
.	TRBV12-5	TRBJ1-1	.	TGTGCTAGTGAGAACACTGAAGCTTTCTTT	CASENTEAFF
.	TRBV7-3	TRBJ1-1	once	TGTGCCAGCAGCTTAAAGCCAGGAGGGAACACTGAAGCTTTCTTT	CASSLKPGGNTEAFF
TRBD1	TRBV24-1	TRBJ2-5	.	TGTGCCACCAGTGATCCAACAGGGGGAGAGACCCAGTACTTC	CATSDPTGGETQYF
.	TRBV30	TRBJ2-6	.	TGTGCCTGGACGCCCCAGGGACTCCGAAACTGGGCCAACGTCCTGACTTTC	CAWTPQGLRNWANVLTF
.	TRBV7-2	TRBJ1-1	.	TGTGCCAGCAGCTTAGTATGGGGGGCTGCTGAAGCTTTCTTT	CASSLVWGAAEAFF
TRBD1	TRBV9	TRBJ1-1	.	TGTGCCAGCAGCGTAGAGGCGGGACAGGGATTCGGCACTGAAGCTTTCTTT	CASSVEAGQGFGTEAFF
.	TRBV6-5	TRBJ1-2	.	TGTGCCAGCAGACTTATTATGACAGCAAACTATGGCTACACCTTC	CASRLIMTANYGYTF
.	TRBV7-8	TRBJ2-3	few	TGTGCCAGCAGCTTAGTCACATTCACAGATACGCAGTATTTT	CASSLVTFTDTQYF